The 23 T cell receptor beta chains in this list originate from one sample, sequenced in a study of CD8 T cells in Susac syndrome. The RNA, about 0.45 to 1 ug, was put through reverse transcription using random hexamers. Using its own MiXCR run on the immunoSEQ multiplex PCR reads, TCRdb lists one record per CDR3 protein. Of approximately 110,000 distinct CDR3 sequences listed, about 92% are singletons. The sample was CD8+ T cells from PBMCs. Source of these receptors: a human donor with multiple sclerosis.

This clonotype was observed once. The chain links TRBV12-5 to TRBJ1-4; D uncertain. CDR3 length equals 12 residues. Per the germline V gene, CDR1 is LGHNT and CDR2 is FRNRAP. Deletions cut 6 bases from V and 4 bases from J, with 6 bases between. The CDR3 coding sequence is TGTGCTAGTGGGCAGGTTAATGAAAAACTGTTTTTT. It yields the protein CASGQVNEKLFF.

This clonotype has only one observation. This chain joins TRBV13 and TRBJ2-7, with 14 bases lining up with TRBD2. Trimming took 4 bases from V and 1 from J; bases not matched to a gene: 6. This CDR3 spans 17 amino acids. Germline V gene sequence: CDR1 PRHDT, CDR2 FYEKMQ (reference sequence). As DNA, the CDR3 is TGTGCCAGCAGCTCTGGACTAGCGGGAGGAGTATCCTACGAGCAGTACGTC. It codes for CASSSGLAGGVSYEQYV.

In DNA form, the CDR3 reads TGTGCCAGCAGCCTCCCGGTGGACAGGGGGGGCATTCAGTACTTC. It translates to CASSLPVDRGGIQYF. The rearrangement links TRBV5-4 to TRBJ2-4; TRBD1 matches 10 bases. Unmatched junction bases numbered 10, after V lost 4 bases and J lost 9 bases. The CDR3 consists of 15 residues. CDR1 and CDR2 from the germline V gene are SGHNT and YYREEE (reference sequence).

This chain joins TRBV11-1 and TRBJ2-1; 10 bases map to TRBD1. CDR1 SGHAT and CDR2 FQDESV come from the germline V gene (reference sequence). V shed 1 base and J 8 bases; nucleotides not matched to a gene: 8. The CDR3 extends over 16 amino acids. CDR3 amino acids: CASSLVGTGVMDEQFF. As DNA, the CDR3 is TGTGCCAGCAGCTTAGTAGGGACAGGGGTGATGGATGAGCAGTTCTTC.

V is TRBV20-1 and J is TRBJ1-6, with 8 bases fitting TRBD1. The V and J ends lost 0 bases and 10 bases, in that order; junction bases with no gene match: 5. The germline V gene encodes CDR1 DFQATT and CDR2 SNEGSKA (reference sequence). The CDR3 spans 14 residues. In DNA form, the CDR3 reads TGCAGTGCTAGAGATCGGACAGGGAAATCACCCCTCCACTTT. This codes for CSARDRTGKSPLHF.

The chain employs TRBV6-1 and TRBJ1-1; perhaps TRBD1 as D (5 bases). CDR3 length: 15 residues. Germline values: CDR1 MNHNS, CDR2 SASEGT. V lost 4 bases and J 4 bases, leaving 16 bases between the germline ends. The DNA of the CDR3 is TGTGCCAGCAGTGTGAAGATGGGCGGGGGCACTGAAGCTTTCTTT. It specifies CASSVKMGGGTEAFF.

CDR3 nucleotide sequence: TGCAGTGCTAGGTCTAGCGGGGGCCATGAGCAGTTCTTC. It encodes CSARSSGGHEQFF. The chain has TRBV20-1 and TRBJ2-1; 10 bases fit TRBD2. The V segment lost 3 bases and the J segment 8 bases; nucleotides outside the gene matches: 4. The CDR3 extends over 13 amino acids. Germline V gene sequence: CDR1 DFQATT, CDR2 SNEGSKA (reference sequence).

The chain joins TRBV27 to TRBJ1-5; D might be TRBD1 (5 bases). The CDR3 runs to 13 residues. The V gene's germline CDR1 is MNHEY and CDR2 SMNVEV (reference sequence). Trimming stripped 6 bases from V and 2 bases from J, with 8 bases between. CDR3 sequence (DNA): TGTGCCAGCAGGGGGGTAGGCAATCAGCCCCAGCATTTT. Amino acids: CASRGVGNQPQHF.

This chain connects TRBV9 to TRBJ2-1; 7 bases line up with TRBD2. CDR3 length equals 17 residues. Germline trimming cut 4 bases from V and 0 bases from J; bases unmatched to any gene: 10. CDR1 and CDR2 from the germline V gene are SGDLS and YYNGEE. The DNA for the CDR3 is TGTGCCAGCAGCCCCCGACTAGCCTCGAGCTCCTACAATGAGCAGTTCTTC. It translates to CASSPRLASSSYNEQFF.

The chain carries TRBV27 and TRBJ2-7; D is unresolved. CDR1 and CDR2 (germline): MNHEY, SMNVEV (reference sequence). Trimming shortened V by 2 bases and J by 0 bases, and 8 bases separated the two germline ends. There are 14 residues in the CDR3. The CDR3 reads CASSLGKYSYEQYF. CDR3 bases: TGTGCCAGCAGTTTAGGGAAGTACTCCTACGAGCAGTACTTC.

This clonotype has more than one count but fewer than ten. The J gene is TRBJ1-2, the V gene TRBV24-1, with D tentatively TRBD1 (5 bases). Trimming took 4 bases from V and 4 from J, leaving 12 bases between them. The length of the CDR3 is 14 residues. The germline V gene encodes CDR1 KGHDR and CDR2 SFDVKD. The CDR3 is CATSEGDGAYGYTF. Here the CDR3 DNA reads TGTGCCACCAGTGAAGGGGACGGAGCCTATGGCTACACCTTC.

The chain employs TRBV2 and TRBJ2-1; 12 positions match TRBD2. CDR1 and CDR2 from the germline V gene are SNHLY and FYNNEI. The length of the CDR3 is 16 residues. V lost 7 bases and J lost 7; bases outside the gene matches: 11. The CDR3 nucleotides read TGTGCCAGCACCGGGGAAGGGCTAGCGGGAGGGAATGAGCAGTTCTTC. Protein sequence: CASTGEGLAGGNEQFF.

The J gene is TRBJ2-1, the V gene TRBV5-6; 13 bases are shared with TRBD2. Germline CDR1 is SGHDT and CDR2 is YYEEEE. The CDR3 contains 17 residues. Losses at the gene ends were 0 bases for V and 5 bases for J; bases not matched to a gene: 5. CDR3 region: CASSLETSGGIHNEQFF. The CDR3 DNA sequence: TGTGCCAGCAGCTTGGAGACTAGCGGGGGGATCCACAATGAGCAGTTCTTC.

The chain has TRBV4-1 and TRBJ2-4; TRBD2 matches at 7 bases. The CDR3 runs 16 residues. J was trimmed by 2 bases and V by 4 bases; bases with no gene match: 8. The germline CDR1 and CDR2 sequences are MGHRA and YSYEKL. The CDR3 DNA reads TGCGCCAGCAGCCTTGGACTAGGTCTCACCAAAAACATTCAGTACTTC. It yields the protein CASSLGLGLTKNIQYF.

The rearrangement joins TRBV27 to TRBJ2-3; 8 bases are a match to TRBD1. The CDR3 has 12 residues. Germline V lookup: CDR1 MNHEY, CDR2 SMNVEV (reference sequence). V shed 5 bases, J shed 5 bases, and the junction held 0 bases outside the gene matches. CDR3 coding DNA: TGTGCCAGCAGTACAGGGGGAGATACGCAGTATTTT. Its protein product is CASSTGGDTQYF.

The chain employs TRBV5-1 and TRBJ2-5; D tentatively reads TRBD1 or TRBD2 (5 bases each). V lost 4 bases and J lost 0, with 16 bases in between. Germline V lookup: CDR1 SGHRS, CDR2 YFSETQ. CDR3 length: 16 amino acids. CDR3 in DNA: TGCGCCAGCAGCCCCACGGGGCCTACGGACCAAGAGACCCAGTACTTC. Amino acids: CASSPTGPTDQETQYF.

The V call is TRBV3-1, the J call TRBJ1-5; D unresolved. CDR1 is LGHDT and CDR2 is YNNKEL in the germline V gene (reference sequence). The length of the CDR3 is 15 residues. V was pared by 3 bases and J by 3 bases, with 12 bases between. CDR3 DNA sequence: TGTGCCAGCAGCCAGGGCAGCAACATCAATCAGCCCCAGCATTTT. It translates to CASSQGSNINQPQHF.

The J gene is TRBJ2-1, the V gene TRBV3-1; D is uncertain. V was pared by 0 bases and J by 4 bases, with 13 bases between. There are 16 residues in the CDR3. The V gene's germline CDR1 is LGHDT and CDR2 YNNKEL (reference sequence). The CDR3 loop is CASSQDYLVDYNEQFF. The CDR3 DNA reads as TGTGCCAGCAGCCAAGATTACCTTGTTGATTACAATGAGCAGTTCTTC.

V and J are TRBV5-1 and TRBJ1-1, with TRBD1 identical over 7 bases. Germline V lookup: CDR1 SGHRS, CDR2 YFSETQ. This CDR3 spans 15 amino acids. Losses at the gene ends were 0 bases for V and 4 bases for J; bases not matched to a gene: 6. The CDR3, as DNA: TGCGCCAGCAGCTTGGGACAGGGAATGAGCACTGAAGCTTTCTTT. This sequence encodes CASSLGQGMSTEAFF.

This clonotype has just a few counts. CDR3 amino acids: CASSYSGVVGYTF. The CDR3 DNA reads TGTGCCAGCAGTTACTCGGGGGTTGTGGGCTACACCTTC. The V and J genes are TRBV6-5 and TRBJ1-2; TRBD1 might be the D (5 bases). Germline CDR1 MNHEY, CDR2 SVGAGI. Trimming took off 0 bases at V and 8 bases at J, with 10 bases between the two ends. This CDR3 has 13 residues.

The genes are TRBV19 and TRBJ2-2; 13 bases match TRBD2. Germline CDR1 reads LNHDA; CDR2 reads SQIVND (reference sequence). Losses at the gene ends were 1 base for V and 0 bases for J; bases not matched to a gene: 2. The CDR3 covers 18 residues. The CDR3 DNA is TGTGCCAGTAGTATAGCGGGACTAGCGGGACCGAACACCGGGGAGCTGTTTTTT. It is translated as CASSIAGLAGPNTGELFF.

The chain has TRBV27 and TRBJ2-7; 8 bases align to TRBD2. The CDR3 is 14 amino acids. Per the germline V gene, CDR1 is MNHEY and CDR2 is SMNVEV (reference sequence). J was trimmed by 6 bases and V by 2 bases; bases with no gene match: 6. Here the CDR3 reads CASSLRAGAGEQYV. CDR3 sequence (DNA): TGTGCCAGCAGTTTACGAGCGGGAGCGGGCGAGCAGTACGTC.

The chain combines TRBV6-6 with TRBJ2-2; D may correspond to TRBD1 or TRBD2 (5 bases each). The CDR3 spans 14 residues. CDR1 and CDR2 (germline): MNHNY, SVGAGI (reference sequence). The V and J ends lost 5 bases and 5 bases respectively, with 12 bases between them. The CDR3 DNA follows: TGTGCCAGCAGTGGGACCGCAGGGACCGGGGAGCTGTTTTTT. It encodes CASSGTAGTGELFF.